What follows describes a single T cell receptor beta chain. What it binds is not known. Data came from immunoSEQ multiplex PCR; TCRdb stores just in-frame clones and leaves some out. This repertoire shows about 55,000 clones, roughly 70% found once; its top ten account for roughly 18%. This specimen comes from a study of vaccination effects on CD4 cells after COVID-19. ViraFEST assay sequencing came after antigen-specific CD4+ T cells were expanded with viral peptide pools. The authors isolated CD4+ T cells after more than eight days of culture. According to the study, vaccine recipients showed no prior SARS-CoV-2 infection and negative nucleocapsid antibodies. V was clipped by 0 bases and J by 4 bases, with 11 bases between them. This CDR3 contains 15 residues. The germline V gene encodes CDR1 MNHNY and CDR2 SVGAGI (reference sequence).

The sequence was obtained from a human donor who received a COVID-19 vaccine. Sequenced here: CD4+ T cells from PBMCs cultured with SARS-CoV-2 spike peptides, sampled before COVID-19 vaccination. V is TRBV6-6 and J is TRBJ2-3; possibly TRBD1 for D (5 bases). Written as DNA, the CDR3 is TGTGCCAGCAGTTACTCGGGGCTCCCCCCAGATACGCAGTATTTT. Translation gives CASSYSGLPPDTQYF.